This T cell receptor (beta chain) was retrieved from a study of blood T cell repertoires in COVID-19. Whole-study context: The United States, Italy and Spain were the sources of the acute and convalescent COVID-19 samples.

Only in-frame clones appear in the TCRdb table, and some are missing; sequencing was by immunoSEQ multiplex PCR. Among about 190,000 clones, over 80% were seen once, and the ten largest hold 6% to 7%. Germline V CDR1 and CDR2: MNHNY, SVGAGI (reference sequence). The CDR3 contains 14 residues. V shed 8 bases, J shed 8 bases, and the junction held 9 bases outside the gene matches. This clone was counted only a few times. This receptor was obtained from a woman between 35 and 50 years old with acute or convalescent COVID-19. V and J are TRBV6-6 and TRBJ1-6, with 7 bases lining up with TRBD1. The source material was peripheral blood. This chain's CDR3 is CASDRQGQDSPLHF. The CDR3 DNA sequence: TGTGCCAGCGATCGACAGGGCCAGGATTCACCCCTCCACTTT.